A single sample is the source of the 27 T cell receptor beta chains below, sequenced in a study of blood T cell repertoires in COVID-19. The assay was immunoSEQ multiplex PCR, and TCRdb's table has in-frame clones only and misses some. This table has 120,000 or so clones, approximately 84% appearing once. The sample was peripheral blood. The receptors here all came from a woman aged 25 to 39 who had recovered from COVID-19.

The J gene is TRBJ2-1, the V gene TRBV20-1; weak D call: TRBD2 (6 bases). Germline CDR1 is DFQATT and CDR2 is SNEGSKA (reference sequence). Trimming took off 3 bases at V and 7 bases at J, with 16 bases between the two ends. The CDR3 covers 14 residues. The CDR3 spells CSASRGLGKNEQFF. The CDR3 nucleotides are TGCAGTGCTAGTAGGGGACTGGGAAAAAATGAGCAGTTCTTC.

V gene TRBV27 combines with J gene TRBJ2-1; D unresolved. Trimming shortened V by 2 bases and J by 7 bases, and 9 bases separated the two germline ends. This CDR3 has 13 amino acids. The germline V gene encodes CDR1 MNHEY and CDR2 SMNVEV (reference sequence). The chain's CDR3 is CASSLGLDNEQFF. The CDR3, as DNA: TGTGCCAGCAGTTTAGGGCTCGATAATGAGCAGTTCTTC.

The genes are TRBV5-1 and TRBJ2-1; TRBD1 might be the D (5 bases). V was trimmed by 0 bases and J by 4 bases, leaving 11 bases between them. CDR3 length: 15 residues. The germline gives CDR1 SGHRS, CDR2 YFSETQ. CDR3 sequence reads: CASSLADSNYNEQFF. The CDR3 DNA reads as TGCGCCAGCAGCTTGGCTGACAGTAATTACAATGAGCAGTTCTTC. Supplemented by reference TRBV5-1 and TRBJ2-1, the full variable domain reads KAGVTQTPRYLIKTRGQQVTLSCSPISGHRSVSWYQQTPGQGLQFLFEYFSETQRNKGNFPGRFSGRQFSNSRSEMNVSTLELGDSALYLCASSLADSNYNEQFFGPGTRLTVL.

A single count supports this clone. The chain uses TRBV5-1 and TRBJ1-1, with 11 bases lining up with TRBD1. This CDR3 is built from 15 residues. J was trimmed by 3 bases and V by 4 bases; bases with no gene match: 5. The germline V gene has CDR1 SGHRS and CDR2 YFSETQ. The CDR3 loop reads CASSRLGQGDTEAFF. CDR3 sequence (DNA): TGCGCCAGCAGCCGCTTGGGACAGGGGGACACTGAAGCTTTCTTT.

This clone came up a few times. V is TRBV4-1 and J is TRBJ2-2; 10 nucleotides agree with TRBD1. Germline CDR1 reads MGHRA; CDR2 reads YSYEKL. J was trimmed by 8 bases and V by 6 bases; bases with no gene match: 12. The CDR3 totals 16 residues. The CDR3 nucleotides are TGCGCCAGCAGTCTGAACCCGGGACAGGGGTTTGGGGAGCTGTTTTTT. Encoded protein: CASSLNPGQGFGELFF.

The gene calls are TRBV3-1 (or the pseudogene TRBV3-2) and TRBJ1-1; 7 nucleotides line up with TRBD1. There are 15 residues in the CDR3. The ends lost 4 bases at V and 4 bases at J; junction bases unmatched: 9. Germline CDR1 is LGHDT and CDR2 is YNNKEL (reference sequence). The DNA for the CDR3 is TGTGCCAGCAGCCTCTACGGACAGGTAGGCACTGAAGCTTTCTTT. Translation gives CASSLYGQVGTEAFF.

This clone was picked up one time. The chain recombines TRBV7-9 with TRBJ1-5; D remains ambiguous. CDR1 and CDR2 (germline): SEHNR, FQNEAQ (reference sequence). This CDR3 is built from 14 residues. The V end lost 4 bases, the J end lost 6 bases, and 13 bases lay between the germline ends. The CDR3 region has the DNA TGTGCCAGCAGCTCCCTCGACATTAGTCAGCCCCAGCATTTT. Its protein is CASSSLDISQPQHF.

The DNA of the CDR3 is TGTGCCAGCAGCTTAGAGTTGGGGAGCTCCTACAATGAGCAGTTCTTC. It specifies CASSLELGSSYNEQFF. The chain has TRBV11-2 and TRBJ2-1; TRBD2 might be the D (5 bases). Germline values: CDR1 SGHAT, CDR2 FQNNGV. CDR3 length: 16 amino acids. Trimming took 0 bases from V and 0 from J, leaving 9 bases between them.

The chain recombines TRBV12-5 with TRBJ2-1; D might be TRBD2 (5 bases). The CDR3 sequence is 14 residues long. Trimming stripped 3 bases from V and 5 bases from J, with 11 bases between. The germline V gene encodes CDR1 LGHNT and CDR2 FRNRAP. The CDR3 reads CASGLRLKDNEQFF. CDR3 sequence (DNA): TGTGCTAGTGGTTTAAGACTAAAGGACAATGAGCAGTTCTTC.

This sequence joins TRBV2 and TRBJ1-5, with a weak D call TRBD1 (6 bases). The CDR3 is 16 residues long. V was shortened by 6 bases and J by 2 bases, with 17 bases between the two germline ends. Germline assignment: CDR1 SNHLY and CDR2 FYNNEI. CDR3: CASRQVRGIGNQPQHF. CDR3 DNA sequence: TGTGCCAGCAGACAAGTCAGGGGAATTGGCAATCAGCCCCAGCATTTT.

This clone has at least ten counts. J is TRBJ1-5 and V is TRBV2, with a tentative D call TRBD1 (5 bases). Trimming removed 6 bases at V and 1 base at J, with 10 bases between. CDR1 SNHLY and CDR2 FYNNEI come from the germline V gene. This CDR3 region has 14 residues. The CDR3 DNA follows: TGTGCCAGCAGAGCGGGACTGAGCAATCAGCCCCAGCATTTT. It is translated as CASRAGLSNQPQHF.

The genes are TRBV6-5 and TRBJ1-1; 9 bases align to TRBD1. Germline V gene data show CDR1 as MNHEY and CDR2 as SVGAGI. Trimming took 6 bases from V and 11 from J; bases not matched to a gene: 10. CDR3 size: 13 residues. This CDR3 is CASSRDRVGEAFF. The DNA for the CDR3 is TGTGCCAGCAGCCGGGACAGGGTCGGGGAGGCTTTCTTT.

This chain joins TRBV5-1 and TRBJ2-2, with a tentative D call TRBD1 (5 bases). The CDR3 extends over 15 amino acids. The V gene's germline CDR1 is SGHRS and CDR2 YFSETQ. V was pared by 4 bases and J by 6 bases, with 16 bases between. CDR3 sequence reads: CASSTISGKAGELFF. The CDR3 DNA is TGCGCCAGCAGCACGATCTCAGGGAAGGCCGGGGAGCTGTTTTTT.

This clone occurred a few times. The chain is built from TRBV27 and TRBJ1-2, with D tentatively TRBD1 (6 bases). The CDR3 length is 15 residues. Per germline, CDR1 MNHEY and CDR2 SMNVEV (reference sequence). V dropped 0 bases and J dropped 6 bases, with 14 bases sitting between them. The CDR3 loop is CASSLSLGASDGYTF. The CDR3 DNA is TGTGCCAGCAGTTTATCTCTGGGGGCATCCGATGGCTACACCTTC.

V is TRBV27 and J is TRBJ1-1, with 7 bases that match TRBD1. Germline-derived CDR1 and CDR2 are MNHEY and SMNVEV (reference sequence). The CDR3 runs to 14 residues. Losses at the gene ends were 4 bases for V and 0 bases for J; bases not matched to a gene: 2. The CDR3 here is CASSWTGVNTEAFF. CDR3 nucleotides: TGTGCCAGCAGTTGGACAGGAGTGAACACTGAAGCTTTCTTT.

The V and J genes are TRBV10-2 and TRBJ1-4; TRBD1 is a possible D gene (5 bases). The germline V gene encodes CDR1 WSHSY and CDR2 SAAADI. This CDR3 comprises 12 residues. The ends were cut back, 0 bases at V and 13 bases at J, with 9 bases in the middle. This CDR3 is CASSESTAGLFF. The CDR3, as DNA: TGCGCCAGCAGTGAGTCGACAGCCGGACTGTTTTTT.

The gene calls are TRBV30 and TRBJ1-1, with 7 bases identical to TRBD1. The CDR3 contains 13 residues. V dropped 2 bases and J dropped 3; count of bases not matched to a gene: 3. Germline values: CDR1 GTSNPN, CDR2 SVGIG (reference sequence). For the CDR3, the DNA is TGTGCCTGGAGTCCAGACAGGGACACTGAAGCTTTCTTT. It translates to CAWSPDRDTEAFF.

The CDR3 DNA reads as TGTGCCAGCACCTTAGCGAGGGCGACTGGAAACACCATATATTTT. Translating gives CASTLARATGNTIYF. The V and J genes are TRBV18 and TRBJ1-3; D gene uncertain. The CDR3 is made up of 15 amino acids. Germline V lookup: CDR1 KGHSH, CDR2 LQKENI. V gave up 8 bases and J gave up 2 bases, with 16 bases separating them.

The CDR3 loop reads CASSFRPTGTGEGYTF. The CDR3 nucleotides read TGTGCCAGCAGCTTCCGACCAACCGGGACAGGGGAAGGCTACACCTTC. J is TRBJ1-2 and V is TRBV5-4, with 10 bases matching TRBD1. This CDR3 contains 16 residues. CDR1 is SGHNT, CDR2 YYREEE, per germline (reference sequence). V gave up 2 bases and J gave up 8 bases; unmatched junction bases: 12.

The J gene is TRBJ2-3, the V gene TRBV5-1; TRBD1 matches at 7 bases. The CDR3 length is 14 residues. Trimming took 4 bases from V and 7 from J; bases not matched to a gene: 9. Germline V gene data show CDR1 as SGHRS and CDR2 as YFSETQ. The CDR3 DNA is TGCGCCAGCAGCCCAATGGGGACAGAGAATACGCAGTATTTT. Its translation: CASSPMGTENTQYF. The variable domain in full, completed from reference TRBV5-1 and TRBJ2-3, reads KAGVTQTPRYLIKTRGQQVTLSCSPISGHRSVSWYQQTPGQGLQFLFEYFSETQRNKGNFPGRFSGRQFSNSRSEMNVSTLELGDSALYLCASSPMGTENTQYFGPGTRLTVL.

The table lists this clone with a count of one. Here the CDR3 reads CASSVGGQPNTGELFF. CDR3 sequence (DNA): TGTGCCAGCAGCGTAGGGGGACAGCCGAACACCGGGGAGCTGTTTTTT. The chain has TRBV9 and TRBJ2-2, with 7 bases fitting TRBD1. This CDR3 is 16 amino acids long. Looked up from germline, CDR1 is SGDLS and CDR2 is YYNGEE. The V and J ends lost 0 bases and 0 bases, in that order; junction bases with no gene match: 2.

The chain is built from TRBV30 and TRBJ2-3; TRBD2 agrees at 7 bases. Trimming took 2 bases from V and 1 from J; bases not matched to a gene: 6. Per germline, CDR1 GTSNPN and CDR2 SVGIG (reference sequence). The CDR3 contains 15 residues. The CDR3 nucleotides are TGTGCCTGGAGTAACGTCCGGGGGGGCACAGATACGCAGTATTTT. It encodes CAWSNVRGGTDTQYF.

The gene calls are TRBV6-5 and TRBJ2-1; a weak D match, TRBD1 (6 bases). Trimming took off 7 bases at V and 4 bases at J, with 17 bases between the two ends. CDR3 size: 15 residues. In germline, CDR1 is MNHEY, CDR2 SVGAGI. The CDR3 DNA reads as TGTGCCAGCAAACGAACACAGGGAGCTTACAATGAGCAGTTCTTC. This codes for CASKRTQGAYNEQFF.

The CDR3 sequence is CASSLEGSAGTYNEQFF. The CDR3, as DNA: TGTGCCAGCAGCTTGGAGGGTTCGGCGGGAACGTACAATGAGCAGTTCTTC. The rearrangement links TRBV5-5 to TRBJ2-1, with D perhaps TRBD2 (6 bases). This CDR3 has 17 amino acids. Looked up from germline, CDR1 is SGHKS and CDR2 is YYEKEE (reference sequence). V was cut by 0 bases and J by 4 bases, with 17 bases left in between.

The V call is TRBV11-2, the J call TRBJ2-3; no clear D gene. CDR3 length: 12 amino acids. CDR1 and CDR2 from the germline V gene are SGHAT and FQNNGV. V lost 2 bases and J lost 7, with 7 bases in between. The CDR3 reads CASSLISHTQYF. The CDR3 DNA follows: TGTGCCAGCAGCTTAATTTCTCATACGCAGTATTTT.

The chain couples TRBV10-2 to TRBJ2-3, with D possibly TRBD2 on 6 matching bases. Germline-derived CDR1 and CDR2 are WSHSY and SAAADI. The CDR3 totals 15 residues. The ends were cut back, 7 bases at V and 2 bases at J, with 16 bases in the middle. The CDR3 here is CASIARRGPTDTQYF. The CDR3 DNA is TGCGCCAGCATTGCCCGGCGGGGCCCCACAGATACGCAGTATTTT.

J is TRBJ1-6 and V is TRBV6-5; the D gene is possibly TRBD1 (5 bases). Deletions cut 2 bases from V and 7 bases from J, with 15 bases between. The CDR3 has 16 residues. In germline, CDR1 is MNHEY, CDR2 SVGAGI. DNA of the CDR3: TGTGCCAGCAGTTACAGGGGCCCTGAATCCAATTCACCCCTCCACTTT. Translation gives CASSYRGPESNSPLHF.